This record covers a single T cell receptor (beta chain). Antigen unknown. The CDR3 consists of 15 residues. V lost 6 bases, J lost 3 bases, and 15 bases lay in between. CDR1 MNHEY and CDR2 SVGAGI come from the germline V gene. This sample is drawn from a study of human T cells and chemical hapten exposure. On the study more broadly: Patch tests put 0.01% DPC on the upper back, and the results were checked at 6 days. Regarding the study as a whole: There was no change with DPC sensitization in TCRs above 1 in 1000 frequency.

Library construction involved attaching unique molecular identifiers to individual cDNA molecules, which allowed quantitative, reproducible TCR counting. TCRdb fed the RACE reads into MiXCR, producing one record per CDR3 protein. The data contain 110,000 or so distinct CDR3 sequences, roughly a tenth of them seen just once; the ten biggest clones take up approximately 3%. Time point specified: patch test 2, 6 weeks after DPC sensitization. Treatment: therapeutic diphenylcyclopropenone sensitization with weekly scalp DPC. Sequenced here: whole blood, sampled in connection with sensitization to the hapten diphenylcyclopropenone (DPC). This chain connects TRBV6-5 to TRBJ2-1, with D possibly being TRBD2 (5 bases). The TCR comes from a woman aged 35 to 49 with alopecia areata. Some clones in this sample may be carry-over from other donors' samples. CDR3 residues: CASSRGGRNYNEQFF. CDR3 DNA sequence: TGTGCCAGCAGCCGCGGAGGCCGTAACTACAATGAGCAGTTCTTC.